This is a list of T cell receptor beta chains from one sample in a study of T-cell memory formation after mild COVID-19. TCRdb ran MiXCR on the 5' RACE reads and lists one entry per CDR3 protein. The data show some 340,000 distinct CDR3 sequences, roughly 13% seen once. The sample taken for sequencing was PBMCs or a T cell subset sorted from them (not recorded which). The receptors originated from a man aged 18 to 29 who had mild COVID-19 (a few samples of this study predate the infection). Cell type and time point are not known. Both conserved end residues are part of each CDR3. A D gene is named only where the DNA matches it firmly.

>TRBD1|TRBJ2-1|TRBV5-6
CASRGYRGPYNEQFF
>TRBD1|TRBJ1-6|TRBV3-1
CASSLGRTGANSPLHF
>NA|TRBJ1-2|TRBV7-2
CASSLAQGGGYTF
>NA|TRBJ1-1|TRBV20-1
CSARDHRTNTEAFF
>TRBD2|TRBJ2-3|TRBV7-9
CASSLAGGVGDTQYF
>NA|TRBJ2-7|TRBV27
CAVWPQNYPYEQYF
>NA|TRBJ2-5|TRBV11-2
CASSFRHLPQETQYF
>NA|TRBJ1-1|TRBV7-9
CASSLEGTHGFTEAFF
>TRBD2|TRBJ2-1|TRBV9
CASSPGGLAYNEQFF
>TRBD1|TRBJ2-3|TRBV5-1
CASSAGQGESTQYF
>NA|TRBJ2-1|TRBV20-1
CSASAAGDYNEQFF
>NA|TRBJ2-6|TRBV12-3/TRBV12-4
CASSSRSSGANVLTF
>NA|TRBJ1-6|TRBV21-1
CASRIEGEGRGVSPLHF
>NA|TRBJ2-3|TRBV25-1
CASSEWVLDDTQYF
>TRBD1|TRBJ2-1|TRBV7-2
CASSLDGQGWDEQFF
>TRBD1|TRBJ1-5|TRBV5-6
CASSTITGEGRNQPQHF
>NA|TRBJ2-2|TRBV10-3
CAISVVRGETGELFF
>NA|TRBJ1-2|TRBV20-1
CSASLGGRYGYTF
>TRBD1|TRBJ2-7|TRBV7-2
CASSLDGRETGGIGYEQYF
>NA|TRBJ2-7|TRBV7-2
CASSLVGGRQYEQYF
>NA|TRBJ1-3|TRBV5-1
CASSLAGADRGNTIYF
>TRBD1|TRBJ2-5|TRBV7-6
CASSLGETGTGAGETQYF
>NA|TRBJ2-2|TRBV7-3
CASSPESNTGELFF
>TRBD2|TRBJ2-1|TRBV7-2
CASSLALAGVNEQFF
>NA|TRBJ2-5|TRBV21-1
CASSKVRRYQETQYF
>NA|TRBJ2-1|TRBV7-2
CASSLEGAVGHEQFF
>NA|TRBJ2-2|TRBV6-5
CASSYLNTGELFF
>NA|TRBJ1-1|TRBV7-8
CASSLGFGGVNTEAFF
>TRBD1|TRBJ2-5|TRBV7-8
CASSLGTFPGQGTETQYF
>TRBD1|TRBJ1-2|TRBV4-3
CASSQVGPGQGTYGYTF
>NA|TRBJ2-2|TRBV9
CASSVAPPGGELFF
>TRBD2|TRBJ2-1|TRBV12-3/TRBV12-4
CASSFFSGGNEQFF
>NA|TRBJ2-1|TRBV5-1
CASSLFGDYNEQFF
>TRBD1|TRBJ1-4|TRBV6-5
CASSPGTANEKLFF
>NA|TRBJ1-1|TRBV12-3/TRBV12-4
CASSLMGHNTEAFF
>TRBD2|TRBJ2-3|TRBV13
CASSFLLAGNTDTQYF
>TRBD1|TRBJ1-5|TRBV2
CASSWRTGVPGGNQPQHF
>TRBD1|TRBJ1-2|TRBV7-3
CASSFRDSGYTF
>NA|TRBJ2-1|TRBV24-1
CATSRNDRYNEQFF
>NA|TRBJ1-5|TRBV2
CASSGVRGDQPQHF
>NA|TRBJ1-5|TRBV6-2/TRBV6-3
CASSVQGSNQPQHF
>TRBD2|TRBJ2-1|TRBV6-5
CASSYSSSGGLNQFF
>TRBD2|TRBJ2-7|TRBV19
CASKEKASGYVEQYF
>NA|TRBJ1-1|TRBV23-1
CASLTEINTEAFF
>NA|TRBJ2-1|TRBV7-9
CASSPPRGTVTDEQFF
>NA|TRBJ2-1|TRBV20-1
CSARDLRGRINEQFF
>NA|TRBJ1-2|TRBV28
CASRMGRGTLYGYTF
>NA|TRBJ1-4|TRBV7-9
CASRPRSGQGNEELFF
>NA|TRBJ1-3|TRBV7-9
CASSLVGIPGNTIYF
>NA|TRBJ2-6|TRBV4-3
CASSQERLGDSGANVLTF
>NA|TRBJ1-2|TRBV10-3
CAISASPGPLKSGYTF
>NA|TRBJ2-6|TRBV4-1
CASSYPGANVLTF
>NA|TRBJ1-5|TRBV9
CASSVAGANQPQHF
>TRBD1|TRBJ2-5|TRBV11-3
CASSRQGGARETQYF
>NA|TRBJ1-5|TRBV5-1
CASSLQPNQPQHF
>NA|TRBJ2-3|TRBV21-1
CASSKDGDGTDTQYF
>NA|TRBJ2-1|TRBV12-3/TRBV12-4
CASSLRQGGNNEQFF
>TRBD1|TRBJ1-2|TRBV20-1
CSALRDSYGYTF
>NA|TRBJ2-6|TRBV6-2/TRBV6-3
CASSGTESSGANVLTF
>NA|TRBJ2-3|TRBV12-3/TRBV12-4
CTNWDTQYF